This T cell receptor (beta chain) emerged from a study of blood T cell repertoires in COVID-19. The overall study: The United States, Italy and Spain provided the acute and convalescent COVID-19 samples.

The assay was immunoSEQ multiplex PCR, and TCRdb's table has in-frame clones only and misses some. The profile shows about 110,000 clones, 88% of them singletons. V was pared by 2 bases and J by 6 bases, with 8 bases between. From germline, CDR1 is MNHEY and CDR2 SMNVEV (reference sequence). The CDR3 is 12 amino acids. J is TRBJ2-7 and V is TRBV27, with TRBD1 as a possible D gene (6 bases). Specimen: peripheral blood. The TCR sequence derives from a woman aged 45-65 years with acute or convalescent COVID-19. The CDR3 DNA is TGTGCCAGCAGTTTAGTAGGGGGCGAGCAGTACTTC. This codes for CASSLVGGEQYF.